The 31 T cell receptor beta chains below were found in one sample sequenced in a study of cytotoxic CD8 clonotypes in ibrutinib-treated CLL. The protocol was immunoSEQ multiplex PCR, while the TCRdb copy is restricted to in-frame clones and leaves out a portion. The sample includes approximately 130,000 clones, under 90% of them seen just once. Specimen: PBMCs, collected after 24 months of ibrutinib treatment. These receptors all stem from a human donor with chronic lymphocytic leukemia.

This rearrangement joins TRBV5-6 to TRBJ1-4; 7 nucleotides agree with TRBD1. The CDR3 has 18 residues. Germline V CDR1 and CDR2: SGHDT, YYEEEE. V lost 3 bases, J lost 0 bases, and 11 bases stayed unmatched. The CDR3 sequence: CASSSKLGQVATNEKLFF. CDR3 DNA sequence: TGTGCCAGCAGCTCAAAACTCGGACAGGTTGCAACTAATGAAAAACTGTTTTTT.

V is TRBV7-9 and J is TRBJ1-1, with TRBD1 identical over 7 bases. Germline loops: CDR1 SEHNR, CDR2 FQNEAQ (reference sequence). Trimming took 2 bases from V and 5 from J; bases not matched to a gene: 8. This CDR3 has 15 residues. CDR3 protein: CASSLSTGRGTEAFF. Written as DNA, the CDR3 is TGTGCCAGCAGCTTATCGACAGGGAGAGGTACTGAAGCTTTCTTT.

The chain's CDR3 is CASSLRAPGAAEQFF. For the CDR3, the DNA is TGTGCCAGCAGCTTGAGGGCCCCAGGGGCGGCTGAGCAGTTCTTC. The chain employs TRBV5-5 and TRBJ2-1, with D perhaps TRBD1 (6 bases). CDR3 length: 15 amino acids. V was trimmed by 1 base and J by 9 bases, leaving 17 bases between them. Germline CDR1 SGHKS, CDR2 YYEKEE (reference sequence).

The chain uses TRBV7-9 and TRBJ2-3; D remains unclear. The CDR3 is 13 residues long. CDR1 SEHNR and CDR2 FQNEAQ come from the germline V gene (reference sequence). Trimming left V 5 bases short and J 1 base short, with 7 bases between. The CDR3 loop reads CASSPSGTDTQYF. CDR3 nucleotides: TGTGCCAGCAGCCCGAGCGGCACAGATACGCAGTATTTT.

V and J are TRBV5-1 and TRBJ2-3; D is possibly TRBD1 (5 bases). CDR3 size: 15 residues. Trimming took off 4 bases at V and 9 bases at J, with 21 bases between the two ends. Germline CDR1 reads SGHRS; CDR2 reads YFSETQ. The CDR3 DNA is TGCGCCAGCAGCCTGGAACGATCTTTGGGGCGGACGCAGTATTTT. Its translation is CASSLERSLGRTQYF.

The rearrangement joins TRBV5-4 to TRBJ1-2; TRBD1 matches 11 bases. The CDR3 has 15 residues. V shed 3 bases, J shed 3 bases, and the junction held 4 bases outside the gene matches. CDR1 is SGHNT, CDR2 YYREEE, per germline (reference sequence). Here the CDR3 DNA reads TGTGCCAGCAGCTCGGACAGGGGGCCTTACTATGGCTACACCTTC. It is translated as CASSSDRGPYYGYTF.

In its sample, this clone was seen a few times. The V gene is TRBV6-5, the J gene TRBJ1-5, with D maybe TRBD1 (5 bases). The CDR3 runs to 13 residues. The V end lost 8 bases, the J end lost 5 bases, and 13 bases lay between the germline ends. Germline lookup yields CDR1 MNHEY and CDR2 SVGAGI. The DNA for the CDR3 is TGTGCCAGCCGGGACGGAAGTTATCAGCCCCAGCATTTT. Translation gives CASRDGSYQPQHF.

The chain links TRBV2 to TRBJ2-3; D unclear. With 5 bases removed from V and 2 bases from J, the gap between germline ends came to 11 bases. CDR3 size: 14 residues. Germline CDR1 reads SNHLY; CDR2 reads FYNNEI. CDR3 nucleotides: TGTGCCAGCAGTTCCGCCCAGTACACAGATACGCAGTATTTT. As protein: CASSSAQYTDTQYF. Full variable domain (outside the CDR3, taken from reference TRBV2 and TRBJ2-3): EPEVTQTPSHQVTQMGQEVILRCVPISNHLYFYWYRQILGQKVEFLVSFYNNEISEKSEIFDDQFSVERPDGSNFTLKIRSTKLEDSAMYFCASSSAQYTDTQYFGPGTRLTVL.

The genes are TRBV5-6 and TRBJ2-1; a weak D match, TRBD1 (6 bases). Germline CDR1 and CDR2: SGHDT and YYEEEE. The V end was cut by 0 bases, the J end by 1 base, with 11 bases between. This CDR3 comprises 16 residues. The CDR3 coding sequence is TGTGCCAGCAGCTTGGAGACAGGCGTATCCTACAATGAGCAGTTCTTC. Protein: CASSLETGVSYNEQFF.

The chain links TRBV20-1 to TRBJ2-7, with D hard to call. V was shortened by 2 bases and J by 1 base, with 3 bases between the two germline ends. Germline V CDR1 and CDR2: DFQATT, SNEGSKA (reference sequence). The CDR3 consists of 11 residues. CDR3 protein: CSARRSYEQYF. In DNA, the CDR3 is TGCAGTGCTAGAAGGTCCTACGAGCAGTACTTC.

This rearrangement joins TRBV6-6 to TRBJ2-3, with 9 bases identical to TRBD1. The germline CDR1 and CDR2 sequences are MNHNY and SVGAGI (reference sequence). The V segment lost 6 bases and the J segment 0 bases; nucleotides outside the gene matches: 7. This CDR3 contains 16 residues. CDR3 nucleotides: TGTGCCAGCAGCAAGGGACAGGGTAGGAGCACAGATACGCAGTATTTT. This gives the protein CASSKGQGRSTDTQYF.

The genes are TRBV7-9 and TRBJ1-5; 8 nucleotides align to TRBD1. Germline CDR1 and CDR2: SEHNR and FQNEAQ (reference sequence). CDR3 length: 15 amino acids. V was pared by 6 bases and J by 2 bases, with 6 bases of the junction left unmatched. The CDR3 nucleotides are TGTGCCAGCAGTACCGGGACAGGAGGCAATCAGCCCCAGCATTTT. Residues: CASSTGTGGNQPQHF. Based on the CDR3 plus reference TRBV7-9 and TRBJ1-5, the full variable domain is DTGVSQNPRHKITKRGQNVTFRCDPISEHNRLYWYRQTLGQGPEFLTYFQNEAQLEKSRLLSDRFSAERPKGSFSTLEIQRTEQGDSAMYLCASSTGTGGNQPQHFGDGTRLSIL.

This clone was counted a single time. The chain links TRBV6-5 to TRBJ1-2; D unclear. The length of the CDR3 is 12 residues. Germline V gene lookup returns CDR1 MNHEY and CDR2 SVGAGI. V lost 7 bases to trimming and J lost 8 bases, with 14 bases between them. Here the CDR3 reads CASTQVGWGYTF. The DNA of the CDR3 is TGTGCCAGCACCCAGGTCGGTTGGGGCTACACCTTC.

The chain uses TRBV18 and TRBJ1-5; D is possibly TRBD1 (5 bases). This CDR3 contains 15 residues. V gave up 3 bases and J gave up 4 bases, with 13 bases separating them. Germline assignment: CDR1 KGHSH and CDR2 LQKENI. The CDR3 reads CASSPPATVNQPQHF. Here the CDR3 DNA reads TGTGCCAGCTCACCCCCGGCGACAGTGAATCAGCCCCAGCATTTT.

The rearrangement joins TRBV28 to TRBJ2-7; perhaps TRBD1 as D (5 bases). Germline CDR1 is MDHEN and CDR2 is SYDVKM. CDR3 length: 12 amino acids. The V gene lost 6 bases and the J gene lost 6 bases, with 12 bases spanning the gap. Here the CDR3 reads CASRAGFGEQYF. The CDR3 DNA sequence: TGTGCCAGCAGGGCAGGGTTCGGCGAGCAGTACTTC.

The chain has TRBV6-6 and TRBJ2-5; TRBD2 aligns across 9 bases. CDR1 is MNHNY and CDR2 is SVGAGI in the germline V gene (reference sequence). Trimming at V came to 6 bases and at J to 2 bases, leaving 7 bases not matched to a gene. The CDR3 is 15 amino acids. The CDR3 protein is CASRRGLAGQETQYF. Written as DNA, the CDR3 is TGTGCCAGCAGAAGGGGTCTAGCGGGGCAAGAGACCCAGTACTTC.

This chain uses TRBV18 with TRBJ2-1; 8 bases map to TRBD1. This CDR3 has 15 amino acids. V gave up 3 bases and J gave up 7 bases; unmatched junction bases: 8. Germline V gene lookup returns CDR1 KGHSH and CDR2 LQKENI. The CDR3 nucleotides read TGTGCCAGCTCACCGACCCGACAGGGGTTGAATGAGCAGTTCTTC. Encoded protein: CASSPTRQGLNEQFF.

The genes are TRBV29-1 and TRBJ2-1, with TRBD2 matching over 11 bases. From germline, CDR1 is SQVTM and CDR2 ANQGSEA. The trim removed 4 bases at V and 6 bases at J, leaving 11 bases unmatched. This CDR3 is built from 16 residues. The CDR3 bases are TGCAGCGTTGTGCTGCTAGCGGGGGGAGTAATCAATGAGCAGTTCTTC. It yields the protein CSVVLLAGGVINEQFF.

The chain employs TRBV29-1 and TRBJ2-1, with TRBD1 identical over 10 bases. Germline V gene sequence: CDR1 SQVTM, CDR2 ANQGSEA. This CDR3 comprises 14 residues. The junction had 8 bases not matched to a gene; V was cut back by 5 bases and J by 7 bases. The CDR3 here is CSVPLDRGSNEQFF. CDR3 DNA sequence: TGCAGCGTTCCCCTGGACAGGGGGTCGAATGAGCAGTTCTTC.

V gene TRBV6-1 combines with J gene TRBJ1-3; D gene unclear. The ends were cut back, 4 bases at V and 0 bases at J, with 10 bases in the middle. This CDR3 comprises 15 residues. Germline CDR1 reads MNHNS; CDR2 reads SASEGT. The CDR3 region is CASSVEVSSGNTIYF. The CDR3 nucleotides read TGTGCCAGCAGTGTTGAGGTTTCCTCTGGAAACACCATATATTTT.

V gene TRBV6-6 combines with J gene TRBJ2-1; a weak D match, TRBD2 (6 bases). CDR1 MNHNY and CDR2 SVGAGI come from the germline V gene (reference sequence). This CDR3 has 14 residues. V was pared by 8 bases and J by 8 bases, with 19 bases between. CDR3 DNA sequence: TGTGCCAGCGGGATGGGGGGTCGAGCCTATGAGCAGTTCTTC. Protein sequence: CASGMGGRAYEQFF.

This chain joins TRBV5-4 and TRBJ2-7; 10 bases are shared with TRBD2. J was trimmed by 2 bases and V by 6 bases; bases with no gene match: 5. The CDR3 totals 14 residues. Germline V CDR1 and CDR2: SGHNT, YYREEE (reference sequence). In DNA, the CDR3 is TGTGCCAGCAACCTAGCGGGGGCCCCCTACGAGCAGTACTTC. The encoded protein is CASNLAGAPYEQYF. The complete variable domain, with remaining parts taken from reference TRBV5-4 and TRBJ2-7, reads ETGVTQSPTHLIKTRGQQVTLRCSSQSGHNTVSWYQQALGQGPQFIFQYYREEENGRGNFPPRFSGLQFPNYSSELNVNALELDDSALYLCASNLAGAPYEQYFGPGTRLTVT.

The chain carries TRBV19 and TRBJ2-5, with 12 bases identical to TRBD2. In germline, CDR1 is LNHDA, CDR2 SQIVND (reference sequence). After removal of 4 bases from V and 5 bases from J, the junction contained 8 bases not matched to a gene. This CDR3 region has 16 residues. The CDR3 sequence: CASSTPSGGVIETQYF. The CDR3 DNA reads as TGTGCCAGTAGTACCCCTAGCGGGGGGGTGATCGAGACCCAGTACTTC.

Here the CDR3 reads CASSSYRDGYTF. The CDR3 nucleotides are TGTGCCAGCAGCTCGTACAGGGATGGCTACACCTTC. V is TRBV7-9 and J is TRBJ1-2; the D gene is possibly TRBD1 (6 bases). The length of the CDR3 is 12 residues. Per the germline V gene, CDR1 is SEHNR and CDR2 is FQNEAQ (reference sequence). The V and J ends lost 4 bases and 6 bases respectively, with 9 bases between them.

The V call is TRBV30, the J call TRBJ1-1; unclear D gene. V gave up 3 bases and J gave up 5 bases, with 10 bases separating them. The CDR3 runs to 12 residues. Per germline, CDR1 GTSNPN and CDR2 SVGIG (reference sequence). The CDR3: CAWSPEGTEAFF. For the CDR3, the DNA is TGTGCCTGGAGCCCTGAAGGGACTGAAGCTTTCTTT.

This chain connects TRBV28 to TRBJ1-5; D is unresolved. Germline V gives CDR1 MDHEN, CDR2 SYDVKM. This CDR3 spans 15 amino acids. Between the trimmed V and J ends, which lost 5 bases and 5 bases, there was a span of 16 bases. The CDR3 region is CASSTFRAIYQPQHF. CDR3 nucleotides: TGTGCCAGCAGTACCTTCCGGGCCATTTATCAGCCCCAGCATTTT.

The chain carries TRBV28 and TRBJ1-4; possible D gene TRBD1, 5 bases. V was cut by 2 bases and J by 10 bases, with 17 bases left in between. Germline assignment: CDR1 MDHEN and CDR2 SYDVKM. This CDR3 spans 15 amino acids. The CDR3, as DNA: TGTGCCAGCAGTTTAACCCTAGGGGACGGTGGAAAACTGTTTTTT. Translation: CASSLTLGDGGKLFF.

The chain links TRBV9 to TRBJ2-2, with D perhaps TRBD1 (6 bases). Between the trimmed V and J ends, which lost 5 bases and 1 base, there was a span of 21 bases. This CDR3 comprises 18 residues. Germline-derived CDR1 and CDR2 are SGDLS and YYNGEE. This CDR3 reads CASRGPPPQGMNTGELFF. CDR3 DNA sequence: TGTGCCAGCAGGGGCCCCCCCCCACAGGGAATGAACACCGGGGAGCTGTTTTTT.

CDR3 nucleotide sequence: TGTGCCAGCAGTTTAAGGCCGAACTCACCCCTCCACTTT. This encodes CASSLRPNSPLHF. The chain uses TRBV27 and TRBJ1-6; D remains ambiguous. The germline V gene has CDR1 MNHEY and CDR2 SMNVEV (reference sequence). The CDR3 length is 13 residues. V dropped 2 bases and J dropped 10 bases, with 9 bases sitting between them.

This chain uses TRBV4-1 with TRBJ2-2; maybe TRBD2 (6 bases). The CDR3 length is 14 residues. Per the germline V gene, CDR1 is MGHRA and CDR2 is YSYEKL. The V end lost 0 bases, the J end lost 7 bases, and 9 bases lay between the germline ends. The CDR3 nucleotides read TGCGCCAGCAGCCAAGATGCGGGGATCGGGGAGCTGTTTTTT. This sequence encodes CASSQDAGIGELFF.

This rearrangement joins TRBV9 to TRBJ2-5, with 10 bases lining up with TRBD1. The CDR3 covers 16 residues. The germline V gene has CDR1 SGDLS and CDR2 YYNGEE. V dropped 4 bases and J dropped 7; count of bases not matched to a gene: 13. For the CDR3, the DNA is TGTGCCAGCAGCAGTCCGACAGGGGGCGCGGAGGTGACCCAGTACTTC. Residues: CASSSPTGGAEVTQYF. Supplemented by reference TRBV9 and TRBJ2-5, the full variable domain reads DSGVTQTPKHLITATGQRVTLRCSPRSGDLSVYWYQQSLDQGLQFLIQYYNGEERAKGNILERFSAQQFPDLHSELNLSSLELGDSALYFCASSSPTGGAEVTQYFGPGTRLLVL.